A selection of T cell receptor beta chains follows, all from one sample in a study of T cells after somatic rescue of genetic block. The data were produced by immunoSEQ multiplex PCR, yet TCRdb's version contains in-frame clones alone and is incomplete. Seen here are around 70,000 clones, around 93% observed once, and the top ten hold around 3%. The sample consisted of peripheral blood mononuclear cells (PBMCs). These receptors were obtained from a middle-aged man. Each CDR3 is given with its conserved first and last residue. The D gene is left open where the match is weak. Some rows have no size entry. The others give once, few or many, or a class for an expanded clone.

cdr3_nt,cdr3_aa,d_call,v_call,clone_size,j_call
TGCGCCAGCAGCCAAGTTGAGGGAGGGTTCCCCAAAAACATTCAGTACTTC,CASSQVEGGFPKNIQYF,TRBD2,TRBV4-1,-,TRBJ2-4
TGTGCCAGCAGCGAGGGGGGGCGCTTTCCGGACGAGCAGTACTTC,CASSEGGRFPDEQYF,-,TRBV6-5,-,TRBJ2-7
TGCGCCAGCAGCCAAGACGGAGCGGGCGTCTACAATGAGCAGTTCTTC,CASSQDGAGVYNEQFF,-,TRBV4-3,once,TRBJ2-1
TGTGCCAGCAGCTTAGGATCGTGGAATGAGCAGTTCTTC,CASSLGSWNEQFF,-,TRBV11-3,-,TRBJ2-1
TGTGCCAGCACGCGGGACAGAGCCTACGAGCAGTACTTC,CASTRDRAYEQYF,-,TRBV6-6,-,TRBJ2-7
TGCGCCAGCAGCCAAGGGACTATCGCCTCCTACGAGCAGTACTTC,CASSQGTIASYEQYF,-,TRBV4-1,-,TRBJ2-7
TGTGCAAGGTCGCACAGGGGAACCTACGAGCAGTACTTC,CARSHRGTYEQYF,-,TRBV12-2,-,TRBJ2-7
TGTGCCAGCAGCACAGGTGGGGGGAACTCTGGAAACACCATATATTTT,CASSTGGGNSGNTIYF,-,TRBV5-4,-,TRBJ1-3
TGTGCCAGCAGTTTACTCGGTGAGCAGTTCTTC,CASSLLGEQFF,-,TRBV27,-,TRBJ2-1
TGTGCCAGCAGTTTATCGTCGGGACAATTGCCGGGGACCCAGTACTTC,CASSLSSGQLPGTQYF,-,TRBV27,once,TRBJ2-5
TGTGCCAGTAGTATAGGAGCGTACACCGGGGAGCTGTTTTTT,CASSIGAYTGELFF,-,TRBV19,-,TRBJ2-2
TGTGCCAGCAGCACCCCGGGACAGGGGATCGGGGTCTACGAGCAGTACTTC,CASSTPGQGIGVYEQYF,TRBD1,TRBV7-9,-,TRBJ2-7
TGTGCCAGCAGCTTAGCAGAGGGACAGGGCGAGCAGTACTTC,CASSLAEGQGEQYF,TRBD1,TRBV11-2,-,TRBJ2-7
TGTGCCAGCAGTCCTATGTCGGGGACAGGTCACTACGAGCAGTACTTC,CASSPMSGTGHYEQYF,TRBD1,TRBV27,few,TRBJ2-7
TGTGCCAGCAGTCCGCGGCGGAGCTCCTACAATGAGCAGTTCTTC,CASSPRRSSYNEQFF,-,TRBV28,-,TRBJ2-1
TGCGCCAGCCATAGCAGTGGTAGCGGCTCCTACGAGCAGTACTTC,CASHSSGSGSYEQYF,-,TRBV5-1,once,TRBJ2-7
TGTGCCAGCAGCTTAGCAGGGGTTGATACGCAGTATTTT,CASSLAGVDTQYF,-,TRBV7-9,once,TRBJ2-3